Listed here is a single T cell receptor beta chain. These data are taken from a study of blood T cell repertoires in COVID-19. Study at large: The cDNA or gDNA used as material had been derived from T cells, B-cell-depleted T cells, or PBMCs.

V was cut by 4 bases and J by 4 bases, with 9 bases left in between. The CDR3 length is 12 residues. Per germline, CDR1 SQVTM and CDR2 ANQGSEA. Original processing notes: It was from reference gene primer amplification that nucleated cell counts were estimated. The method was immunoSEQ multiplex PCR; TCRdb's version includes in-frame clones alone and lacks a portion of them. V and J calls and clone size are copied from that table; D and trimming were computed from the DNA. This table holds around 110,000 clones, over 70% found once. This TCR derives from a woman in her 70s with acute or convalescent COVID-19. Input material: peripheral blood. V usage is TRBV29-1 and J usage is TRBJ2-3; D is perhaps TRBD2 (6 bases). CDR3 in DNA: TGCAGCGTTGGATCGGGGGCAGATACGCAGTATTTT. Its protein product is CSVGSGADTQYF.